The clone carrying this T cell receptor (beta chain) was seen many times. Antigen: not known. TCRdb re-called the 5' RACE reads with MiXCR, one entry per CDR3 protein. This sample yields 150,000 to 200,000 distinct CDR3 sequences, of which roughly 17% are seen a single time; approximately 2.1% belongs to the top ten. Germline V gene lookup returns CDR1 SGHVS and CDR2 FQNEAQ. The CDR3 sequence is 14 residues long. Trimming removed 5 bases from V and 6 bases from J; junction bases left unmatched: 6. The data were taken from a study of T-cell memory formation after mild COVID-19. Study-wide results and caveats: From day 15 to 85, contracting clones were balanced between CD4 and CD8, whereas later expanders leaned toward CD4+. For second-wave clones that peaked at day 37, SARS-CoV-2 specificity went unverified.

The sample comprised PBMCs or a T cell subset sorted from them (not recorded which). The chain is built from TRBV7-8 and TRBJ2-2; 7 bases agree with TRBD2. The TCR was taken from an adult woman who had mild COVID-19 (a few samples of this study predate the infection). Cell type and time point are not known. The CDR3 DNA reads TGTGCCAGCAGCCACCGGGAGGTCGCCGGGGAGCTGTTTTTT. This sequence encodes CASSHREVAGELFF.